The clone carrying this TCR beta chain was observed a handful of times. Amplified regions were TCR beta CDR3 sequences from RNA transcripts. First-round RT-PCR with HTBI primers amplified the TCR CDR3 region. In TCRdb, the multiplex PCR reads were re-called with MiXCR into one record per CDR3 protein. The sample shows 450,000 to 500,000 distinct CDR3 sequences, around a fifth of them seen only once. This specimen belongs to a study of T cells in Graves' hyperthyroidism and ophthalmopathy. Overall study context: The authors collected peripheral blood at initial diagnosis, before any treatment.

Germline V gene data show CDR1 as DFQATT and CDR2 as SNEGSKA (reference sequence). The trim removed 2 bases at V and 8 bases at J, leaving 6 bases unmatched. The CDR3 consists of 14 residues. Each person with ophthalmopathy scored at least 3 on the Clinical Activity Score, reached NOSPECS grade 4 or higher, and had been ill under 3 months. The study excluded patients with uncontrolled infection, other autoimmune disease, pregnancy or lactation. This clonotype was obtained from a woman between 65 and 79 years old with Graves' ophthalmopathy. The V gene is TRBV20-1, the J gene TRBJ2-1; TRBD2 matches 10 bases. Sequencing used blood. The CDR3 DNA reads TGCAGTGCTAGACATAGCGGGAGGTTGGATGAGCAGTTCTTC. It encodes CSARHSGRLDEQFF.